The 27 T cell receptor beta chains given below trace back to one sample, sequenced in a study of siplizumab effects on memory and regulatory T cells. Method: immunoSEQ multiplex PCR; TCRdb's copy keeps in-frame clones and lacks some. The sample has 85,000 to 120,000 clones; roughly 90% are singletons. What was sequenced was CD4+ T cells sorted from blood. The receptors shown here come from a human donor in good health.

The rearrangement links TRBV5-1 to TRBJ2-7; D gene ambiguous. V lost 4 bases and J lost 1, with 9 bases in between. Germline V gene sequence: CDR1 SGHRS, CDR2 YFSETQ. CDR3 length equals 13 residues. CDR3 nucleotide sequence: TGCGCCAGCAGCGCCTTTGGATCCTACGAGCAGTACTTC. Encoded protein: CASSAFGSYEQYF. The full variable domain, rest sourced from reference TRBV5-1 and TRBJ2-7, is KAGVTQTPRYLIKTRGQQVTLSCSPISGHRSVSWYQQTPGQGLQFLFEYFSETQRNKGNFPGRFSGRQFSNSRSEMNVSTLELGDSALYLCASSAFGSYEQYFGPGTRLTVT.

CDR3: CASRMAGSGNTIYF. The DNA of the CDR3 is TGTGCCAGCAGAATGGCCGGGTCTGGAAACACCATATATTTT. The chain uses TRBV27 and TRBJ1-3; D unclear. Germline V gene sequence: CDR1 MNHEY, CDR2 SMNVEV (reference sequence). V shed 6 bases and J shed 1 base, with 10 bases lying between them. This CDR3 contains 14 residues.

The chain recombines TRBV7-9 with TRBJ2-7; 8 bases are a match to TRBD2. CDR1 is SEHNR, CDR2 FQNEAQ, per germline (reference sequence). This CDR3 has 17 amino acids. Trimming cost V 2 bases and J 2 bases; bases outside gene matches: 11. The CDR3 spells CASSLLYSGTPTYEQYF. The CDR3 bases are TGTGCCAGCAGCTTACTGTATAGCGGGACTCCAACCTACGAGCAGTACTTC.

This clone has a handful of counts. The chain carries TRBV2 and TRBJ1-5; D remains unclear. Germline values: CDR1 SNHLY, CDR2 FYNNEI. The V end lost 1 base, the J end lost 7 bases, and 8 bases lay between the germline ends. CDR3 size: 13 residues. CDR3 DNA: TGTGCCAGCAGTGAAGTCAGTGGGCAGCCCCAGCATTTT. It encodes CASSEVSGQPQHF.

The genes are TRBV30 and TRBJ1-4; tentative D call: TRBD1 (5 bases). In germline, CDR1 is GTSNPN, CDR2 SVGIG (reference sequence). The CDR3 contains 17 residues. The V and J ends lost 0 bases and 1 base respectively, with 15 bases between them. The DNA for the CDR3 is TGTGCCTGGAGTGTAAAGTGGGGACTTGGAACTAATGAAAAACTGTTTTTT. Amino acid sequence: CAWSVKWGLGTNEKLFF.

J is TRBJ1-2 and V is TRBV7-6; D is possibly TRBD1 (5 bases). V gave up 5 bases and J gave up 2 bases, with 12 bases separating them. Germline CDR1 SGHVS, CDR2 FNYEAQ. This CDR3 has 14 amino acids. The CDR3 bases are TGTGCCAGCAGCACGTACGAGGGGAACTATGGCTACACCTTC. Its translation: CASSTYEGNYGYTF.

CDR3 DNA sequence: TGTGCCAGCGGCTCGGCAGGGGGCCTAAATGAAAAACTGTTTTTT. Protein: CASGSAGGLNEKLFF. The rearrangement links TRBV6-5 to TRBJ1-4, with TRBD1 identical over 8 bases. Germline-derived CDR1 and CDR2 are MNHEY and SVGAGI. The junction had 10 bases not matched to a gene; V was cut back by 8 bases and J by 5 bases. The CDR3 totals 15 residues.

The CDR3 DNA sequence: TGCGCCAGCAGCTTGATTCCCGGGACAGGAAAGGTCGGAGAGTACTTC. Translation: CASSLIPGTGKVGEYF. This chain uses TRBV5-1 with TRBJ2-7; 8 nucleotides match TRBD1. CDR1 is SGHRS and CDR2 is YFSETQ in the germline V gene. V was pared by 1 base and J by 11 bases, with 17 bases of the junction left unmatched. This CDR3 comprises 16 residues. The variable domain in full, with the rest retrieved from reference TRBV5-1 and TRBJ2-7, is KAGVTQTPRYLIKTRGQQVTLSCSPISGHRSVSWYQQTPGQGLQFLFEYFSETQRNKGNFPGRFSGRQFSNSRSEMNVSTLELGDSALYLCASSLIPGTGKVGEYFGPGTRLTVT.

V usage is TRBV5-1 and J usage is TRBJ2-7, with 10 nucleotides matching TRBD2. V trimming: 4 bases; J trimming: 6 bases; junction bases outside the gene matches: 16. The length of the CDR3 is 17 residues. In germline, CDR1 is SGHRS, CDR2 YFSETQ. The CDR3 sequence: CASSASGVLAGAREQYF. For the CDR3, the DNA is TGCGCCAGCAGCGCCTCAGGGGTCCTAGCGGGAGCTCGCGAGCAGTACTTC.

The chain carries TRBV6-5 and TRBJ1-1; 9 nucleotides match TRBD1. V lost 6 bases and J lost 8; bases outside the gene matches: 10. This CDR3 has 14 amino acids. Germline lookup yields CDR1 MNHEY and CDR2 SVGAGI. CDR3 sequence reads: CASSRGGQGMEAFF. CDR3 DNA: TGTGCCAGCAGCCGCGGGGGACAGGGAATGGAAGCTTTCTTT.

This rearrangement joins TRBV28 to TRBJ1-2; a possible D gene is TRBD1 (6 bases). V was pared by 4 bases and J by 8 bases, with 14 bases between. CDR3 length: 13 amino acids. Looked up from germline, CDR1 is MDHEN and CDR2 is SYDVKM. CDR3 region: CASSYRGGIGYTF. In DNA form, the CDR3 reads TGTGCCAGCAGTTATAGAGGGGGGATAGGCTACACCTTC.

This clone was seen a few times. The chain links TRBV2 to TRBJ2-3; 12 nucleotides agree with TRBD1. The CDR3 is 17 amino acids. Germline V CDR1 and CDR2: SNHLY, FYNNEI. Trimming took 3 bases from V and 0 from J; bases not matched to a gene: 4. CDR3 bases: TGTGCCAGCAGTGAGGGACAGGGGGCTCGGAGCACAGATACGCAGTATTTT. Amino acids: CASSEGQGARSTDTQYF.

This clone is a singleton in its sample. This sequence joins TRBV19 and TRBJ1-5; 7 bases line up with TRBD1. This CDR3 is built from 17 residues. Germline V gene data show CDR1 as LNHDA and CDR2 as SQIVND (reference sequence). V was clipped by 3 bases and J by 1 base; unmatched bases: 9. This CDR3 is CASSIGSVRGSNQPQHF. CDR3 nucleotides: TGTGCCAGTAGTATTGGGTCTGTCAGGGGGAGCAATCAGCCCCAGCATTTT.

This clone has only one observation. In DNA form, the CDR3 reads TGTGCCACCAGCAACAGACTAGCGGGAGGGACGGAGACCCAGTACTTC. This translates into CATSNRLAGGTETQYF. The V gene is TRBV15, the J gene TRBJ2-5; 14 bases match TRBD2. The trim removed 4 bases at V and 5 bases at J, leaving 6 bases unmatched. Germline lookup yields CDR1 LNHNV and CDR2 YYDKDF (reference sequence). CDR3 size: 16 residues.

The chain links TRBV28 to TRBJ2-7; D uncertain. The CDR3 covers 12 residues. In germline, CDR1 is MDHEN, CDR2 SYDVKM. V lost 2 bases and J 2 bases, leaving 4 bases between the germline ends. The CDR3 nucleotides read TGTGCCAGCAGTTTACTAGCCTACGAGCAGTACTTC. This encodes CASSLLAYEQYF.

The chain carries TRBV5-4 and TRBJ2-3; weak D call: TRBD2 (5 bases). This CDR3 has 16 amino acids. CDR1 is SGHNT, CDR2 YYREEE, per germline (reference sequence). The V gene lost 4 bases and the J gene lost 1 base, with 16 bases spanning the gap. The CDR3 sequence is CASSPGSMRGTDTQYF. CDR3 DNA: TGTGCCAGCAGCCCGGGGTCTATGAGGGGCACAGATACGCAGTATTTT.

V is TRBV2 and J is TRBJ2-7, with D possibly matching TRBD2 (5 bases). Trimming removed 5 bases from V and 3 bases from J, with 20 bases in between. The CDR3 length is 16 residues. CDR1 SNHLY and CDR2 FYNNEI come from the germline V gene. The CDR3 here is CASSPSGGRVFYEQYF. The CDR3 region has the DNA TGTGCCAGCAGTCCTTCCGGTGGGAGAGTCTTCTACGAGCAGTACTTC.

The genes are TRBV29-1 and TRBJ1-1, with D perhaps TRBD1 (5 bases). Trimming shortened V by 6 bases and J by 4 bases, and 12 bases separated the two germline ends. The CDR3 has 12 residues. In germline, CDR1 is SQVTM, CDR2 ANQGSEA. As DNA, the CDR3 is TGCAGCGTCAGGGTAATGGGCACTGAAGCTTTCTTT. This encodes CSVRVMGTEAFF.

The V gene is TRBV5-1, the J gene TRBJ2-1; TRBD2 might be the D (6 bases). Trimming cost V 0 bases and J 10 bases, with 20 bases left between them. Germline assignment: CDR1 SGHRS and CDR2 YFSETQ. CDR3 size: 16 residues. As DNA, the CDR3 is TGCGCCAGCAGCTTGGAAGCAGCGGGCCTGGGGACCGAGCAGTTCTTC. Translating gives CASSLEAAGLGTEQFF.

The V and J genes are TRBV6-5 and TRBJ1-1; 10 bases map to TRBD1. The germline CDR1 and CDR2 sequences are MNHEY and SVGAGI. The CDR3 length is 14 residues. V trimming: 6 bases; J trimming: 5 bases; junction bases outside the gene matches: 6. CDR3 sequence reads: CASSSDRGITEAFF. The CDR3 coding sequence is TGTGCCAGCAGCTCGGACAGGGGGATAACTGAAGCTTTCTTT.

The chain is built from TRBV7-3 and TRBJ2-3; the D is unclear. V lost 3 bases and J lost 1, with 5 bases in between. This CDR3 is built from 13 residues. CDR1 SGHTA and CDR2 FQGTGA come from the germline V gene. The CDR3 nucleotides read TGTGCCAGCAGCTTGATCGGCACAGATACGCAGTATTTT. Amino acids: CASSLIGTDTQYF.

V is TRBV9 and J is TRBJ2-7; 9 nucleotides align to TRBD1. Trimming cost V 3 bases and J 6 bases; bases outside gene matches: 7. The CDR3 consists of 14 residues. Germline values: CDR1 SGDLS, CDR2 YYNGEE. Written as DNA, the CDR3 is TGTGCCAGCAGCGCAGGACAGGGGACCTCCGAGCAGTACTTC. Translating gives CASSAGQGTSEQYF. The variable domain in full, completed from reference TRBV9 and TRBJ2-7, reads DSGVTQTPKHLITATGQRVTLRCSPRSGDLSVYWYQQSLDQGLQFLIQYYNGEERAKGNILERFSAQQFPDLHSELNLSSLELGDSALYFCASSAGQGTSEQYFGPGTRLTVT.

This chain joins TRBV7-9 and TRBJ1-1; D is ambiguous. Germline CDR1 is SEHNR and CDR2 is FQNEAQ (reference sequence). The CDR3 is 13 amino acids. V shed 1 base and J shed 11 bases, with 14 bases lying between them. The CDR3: CASSLVLNRNAFF. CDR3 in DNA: TGTGCCAGCAGCTTAGTTCTTAACAGAAACGCTTTCTTT.

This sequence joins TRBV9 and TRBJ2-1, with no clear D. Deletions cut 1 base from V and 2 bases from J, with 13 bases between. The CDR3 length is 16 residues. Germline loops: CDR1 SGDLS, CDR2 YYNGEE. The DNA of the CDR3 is TGTGCCAGCAGCGTATTCTCCCAACAAACCTACAATGAGCAGTTCTTC. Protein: CASSVFSQQTYNEQFF.

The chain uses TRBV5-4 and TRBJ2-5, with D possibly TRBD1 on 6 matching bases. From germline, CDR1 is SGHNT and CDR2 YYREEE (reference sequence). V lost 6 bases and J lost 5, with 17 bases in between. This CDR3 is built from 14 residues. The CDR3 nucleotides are TGTGCCAGCACTCCACTTGGGGGCACGGAGACCCAGTACTTC. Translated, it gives CASTPLGGTETQYF.

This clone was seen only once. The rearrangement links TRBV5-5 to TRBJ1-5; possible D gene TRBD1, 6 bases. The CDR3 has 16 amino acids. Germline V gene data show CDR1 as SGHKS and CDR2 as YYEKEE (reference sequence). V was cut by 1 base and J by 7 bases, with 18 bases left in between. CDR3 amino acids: CASSLTARGQTQPQHF. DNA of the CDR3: TGTGCCAGCAGCTTGACCGCGCGGGGGCAGACCCAGCCCCAGCATTTT.

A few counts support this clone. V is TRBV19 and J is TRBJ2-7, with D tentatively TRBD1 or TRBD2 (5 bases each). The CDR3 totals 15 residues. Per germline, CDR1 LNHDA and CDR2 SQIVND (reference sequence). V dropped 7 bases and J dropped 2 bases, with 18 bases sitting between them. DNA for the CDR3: TGTGCCAGTACCGGGGCGGGCGCCCACCCCTACGAGCAGTACTTC. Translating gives CASTGAGAHPYEQYF.